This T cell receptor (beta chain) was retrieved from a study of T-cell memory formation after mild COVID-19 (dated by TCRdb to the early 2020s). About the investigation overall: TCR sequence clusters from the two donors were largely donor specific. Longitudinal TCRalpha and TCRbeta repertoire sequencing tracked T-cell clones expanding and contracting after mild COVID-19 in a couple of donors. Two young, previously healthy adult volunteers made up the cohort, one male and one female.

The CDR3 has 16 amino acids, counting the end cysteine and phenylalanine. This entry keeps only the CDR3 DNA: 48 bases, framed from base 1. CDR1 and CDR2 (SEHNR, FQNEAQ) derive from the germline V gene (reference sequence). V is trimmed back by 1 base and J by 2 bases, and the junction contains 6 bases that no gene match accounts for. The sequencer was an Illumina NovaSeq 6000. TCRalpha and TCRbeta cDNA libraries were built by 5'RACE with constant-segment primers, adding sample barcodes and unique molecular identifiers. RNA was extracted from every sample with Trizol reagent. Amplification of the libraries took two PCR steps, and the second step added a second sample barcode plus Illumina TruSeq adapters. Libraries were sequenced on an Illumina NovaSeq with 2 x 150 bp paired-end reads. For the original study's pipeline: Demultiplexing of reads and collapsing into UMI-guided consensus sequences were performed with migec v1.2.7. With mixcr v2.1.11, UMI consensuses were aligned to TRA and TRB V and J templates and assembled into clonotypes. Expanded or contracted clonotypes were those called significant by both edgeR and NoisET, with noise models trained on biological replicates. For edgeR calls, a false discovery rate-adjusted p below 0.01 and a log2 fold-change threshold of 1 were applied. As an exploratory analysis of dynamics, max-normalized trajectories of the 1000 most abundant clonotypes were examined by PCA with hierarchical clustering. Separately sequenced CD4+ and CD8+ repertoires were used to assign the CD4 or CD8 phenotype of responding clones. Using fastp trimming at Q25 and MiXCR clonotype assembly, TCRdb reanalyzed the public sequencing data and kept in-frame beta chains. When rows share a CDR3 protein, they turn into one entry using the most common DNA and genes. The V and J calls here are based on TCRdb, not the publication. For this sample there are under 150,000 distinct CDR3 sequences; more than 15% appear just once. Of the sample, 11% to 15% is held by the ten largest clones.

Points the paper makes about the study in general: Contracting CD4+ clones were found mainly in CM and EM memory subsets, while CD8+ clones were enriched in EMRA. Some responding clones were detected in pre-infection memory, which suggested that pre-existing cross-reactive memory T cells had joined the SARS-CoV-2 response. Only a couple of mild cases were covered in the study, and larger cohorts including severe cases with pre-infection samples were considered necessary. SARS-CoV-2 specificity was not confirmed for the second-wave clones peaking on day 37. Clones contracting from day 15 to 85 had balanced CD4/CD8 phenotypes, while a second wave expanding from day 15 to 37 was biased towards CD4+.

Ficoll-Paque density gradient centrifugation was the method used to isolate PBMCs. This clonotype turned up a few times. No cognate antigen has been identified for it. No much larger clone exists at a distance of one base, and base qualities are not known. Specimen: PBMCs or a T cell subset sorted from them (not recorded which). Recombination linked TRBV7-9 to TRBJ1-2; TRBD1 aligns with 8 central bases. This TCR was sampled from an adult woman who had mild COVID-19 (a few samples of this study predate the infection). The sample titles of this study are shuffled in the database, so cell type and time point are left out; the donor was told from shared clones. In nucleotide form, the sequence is TGTGCCAGCAGCTTAGTCGGCCAGGGGGCAAACTATGGCTACACCTTC. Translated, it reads CASSLVGQGANYGYTF.